The clone carrying this T cell receptor beta chain was recorded many times. The antigen is undetermined. Here immunoSEQ multiplex PCR was the method, and the copy in TCRdb shows in-frame clones only, minus some. Seen here are about 130,000 clones, 88% observed once, and the top ten hold 1.2% to 1.5%. These data belong to a study of cytomegalovirus exposure and HLA in healthy donors. The study, taken as a whole, reports: Cytomegalovirus-associated status was assigned to roughly 160 TCR beta chains. According to a later analysis, TCR clusters from the first cohort tended to co-occur in the approximately 120 validation repertoires. Despite most TCR sequences being rare, some public TCRs occurred in many donors.

Germline CDR1 and CDR2: SNHLY and FYNNEI. The CDR3 runs 15 residues. J gave up 7 bases and V 6 bases, and 10 bases lay outside the gene matches. The donors formed part of the roughly 120-subject validation cohort, distinct from the approximately 640-subject first cohort. The rearrangement joins TRBV2 to TRBJ1-5, with 9 bases aligning to TRBD1. The source is a man under 40 in good health and CMV-seronegative. Material for sequencing was PBMCs. The chain's CDR3 is CASREDRGRSQPQHF. In nucleotides, the CDR3 is TGTGCCAGCAGGGAGGACAGGGGAAGGAGCCAGCCCCAGCATTTT.